The 13 T cell receptor beta chains presented below share a single source sample, sequenced in a study of identical twins. TCRdb itself ran the 5' RACE reads through MiXCR, one entry per CDR3 protein. In the table there are a few hundred thousand distinct CDR3 sequences, 20% to 25% of which are singletons. This sample also appeared in a second study, on T cells expressing NK-cell markers.

The sequencing input was CD4+ T cells sorted from blood. The origin of the receptors is a woman aged 18-29 years in good health.

This clonotype appeared a few times. The chain carries TRBV20-1 and TRBJ1-1; no firm D call. The CDR3 consists of 15 residues. The V gene's germline CDR1 is DFQATT and CDR2 SNEGSKA (reference sequence). V was shortened by 4 bases and J by 0 bases, with 15 bases between the two germline ends. CDR3: CSAMPPGIVNTEAFF. The CDR3 DNA follows: TGCAGTGCTATGCCCCCAGGTATTGTGAACACTGAAGCTTTCTTT.

The chain is built from TRBV20-1 and TRBJ2-7; 8 nucleotides align to TRBD1. V gave up 3 bases and J gave up 4 bases; unmatched junction bases: 8. CDR1 DFQATT and CDR2 SNEGSKA come from the germline V gene (reference sequence). The CDR3 runs 14 residues. The CDR3 spells CSASRQGSGYEQYF. As DNA, the CDR3 is TGCAGTGCTAGCAGACAGGGGAGTGGATACGAGCAGTACTTC.

This clonotype occurred a few times. The chain carries TRBV21-1 and TRBJ2-4; the table's TRBD1 call for D was not verified on the DNA. TRBV21-1 is a known pseudogene. The CDR3 consists of 18 residues. The CDR3 region is CASSTLRDKTLAKNIQYF. In nucleotides, the CDR3 is TGTGCCAGCAGCACACTCCGGGACAAAACTTTAGCCAAAAACATTCAGTACTTC.

This clonotype was seen a handful of times. This chain uses TRBV6-1 with TRBJ2-7; D ambiguous. This CDR3 has 14 amino acids. V shed 5 bases and J shed 1 base, with 12 bases lying between them. Germline V CDR1 and CDR2: MNHNS, SASEGT. The CDR3 DNA sequence: TGTGCCAGCAGTCTCCCCCCGGATTCCTACGAGCAGTACTTC. This gives the protein CASSLPPDSYEQYF.

J is TRBJ2-6 and V is TRBV12-3 or TRBV12-4, with D possibly being TRBD2 (5 bases). The V and J ends lost 4 bases and 1 base respectively, with 11 bases between them. The length of the CDR3 is 16 residues. CDR3 residues: CASSSWEWSGANVLTF. In nucleotides, the CDR3 is TGTGCCAGCAGTTCGTGGGAGTGGTCTGGGGCCAACGTCCTGACTTTC.

This sequence joins TRBV5-1 and TRBJ2-3; TRBD2 matches at 7 bases. This CDR3 is built from 14 residues. J was trimmed by 2 bases and V by 7 bases; bases with no gene match: 7. The germline CDR1 and CDR2 sequences are SGHRS and YFSETQ. The CDR3 is CASGTGGLTDTQYF. CDR3 nucleotides: TGCGCCAGCGGGACGGGAGGACTCACAGATACGCAGTATTTT.

The CDR3 protein is CATSRDTDSYNEQFF. CDR3 sequence (DNA): TGTGCCACCAGCAGGGATACCGACAGCTACAATGAGCAGTTCTTC. The chain has TRBV15 and TRBJ2-1, with TRBD1 as a possible D gene (5 bases). Germline-derived CDR1 and CDR2 are LNHNV and YYDKDF (reference sequence). V lost 3 bases and J 3 bases, leaving 12 bases between the germline ends. This CDR3 comprises 15 residues.

The V call is TRBV12-3 or TRBV12-4, the J call TRBJ1-5; 7 bases line up with TRBD1. With V trimmed by 6 bases and J by 4 bases, 9 bases remained unmatched. The CDR3 length is 15 residues. The CDR3 sequence: CASRREGAGNQPQHF. In DNA, the CDR3 is TGTGCCAGCAGACGAGAGGGGGCTGGTAATCAGCCCCAGCATTTT.

This clonotype came up a few times. The rearrangement uses TRBV20-1 and TRBJ2-7, with TRBD2 identical over 14 bases. Germline CDR1 is DFQATT and CDR2 is SNEGSKA (reference sequence). This CDR3 is built from 14 residues. Losses at the gene ends were 8 bases for V and 4 bases for J; bases not matched to a gene: 7. CDR3 amino acids: CSPLRLAGGYEQYF. In DNA, the CDR3 is TGCAGTCCGTTAAGACTAGCGGGGGGGTACGAGCAGTACTTC.

The V gene is TRBV18, the J gene TRBJ2-1, with 13 bases lining up with TRBD2. The CDR3 length is 15 residues. V lost 6 bases, J lost 10 bases, and 9 bases stayed unmatched. Germline V gene sequence: CDR1 KGHSH, CDR2 LQKENI. CDR3 protein: CASSPTSGRTGEQFF. The CDR3 DNA follows: TGTGCCAGCTCCCCGACTAGCGGGAGGACCGGGGAGCAGTTCTTC.

At least ten counts were recorded for this clonotype. The chain employs TRBV4-3 and TRBJ2-3; 9 nucleotides line up with TRBD2. This CDR3 is built from 17 residues. Looked up from germline, CDR1 is LGHNA and CDR2 is YSLEER. V was clipped by 1 base and J by 3 bases; unmatched bases: 8. CDR3 DNA: TGCGCCAGCAGCCAAGGCCTAGCGGGAAGTCTAACAGATACGCAGTATTTT. It yields the protein CASSQGLAGSLTDTQYF.

The chain recombines TRBV11-2 with TRBJ2-5; D unclear. The CDR3 covers 14 residues. V was pared by 6 bases and J by 2 bases, with 13 bases between. Looked up from germline, CDR1 is SGHAT and CDR2 is FQNNGV. The CDR3 nucleotides are TGTGCCAGCAGTTATACACGAGGACAAGAGACCCAGTACTTC. Protein product: CASSYTRGQETQYF.

The rearrangement links TRBV14 to TRBJ1-1; D not resolved. Germline loops: CDR1 SGHDN, CDR2 FVKESK. V gave up 0 bases and J gave up 3 bases, with 8 bases separating them. CDR3 length: 14 amino acids. The CDR3 region is CASSQESFYTEAFF. CDR3 coding DNA: TGTGCCAGCAGCCAAGAATCATTTTACACTGAAGCTTTCTTT.